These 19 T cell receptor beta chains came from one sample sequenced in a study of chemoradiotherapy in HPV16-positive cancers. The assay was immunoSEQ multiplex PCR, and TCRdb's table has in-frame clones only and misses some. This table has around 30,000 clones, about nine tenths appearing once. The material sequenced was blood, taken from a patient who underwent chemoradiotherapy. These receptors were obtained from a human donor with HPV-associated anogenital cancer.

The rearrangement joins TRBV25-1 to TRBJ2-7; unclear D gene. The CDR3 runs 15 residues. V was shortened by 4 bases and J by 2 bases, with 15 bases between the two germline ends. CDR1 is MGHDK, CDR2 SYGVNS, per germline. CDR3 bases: TGTGCCAGCAGTGCTTTATGGAAGGGTCCCTACGAGCAGTACTTC. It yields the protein CASSALWKGPYEQYF.

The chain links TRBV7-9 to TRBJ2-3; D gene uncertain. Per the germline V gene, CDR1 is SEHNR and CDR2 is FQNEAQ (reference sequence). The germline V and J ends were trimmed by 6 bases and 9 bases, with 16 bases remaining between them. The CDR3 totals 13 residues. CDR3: CASRSIGLGTQYF. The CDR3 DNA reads TGTGCCAGCAGGTCCATTGGGCTTGGAACGCAGTATTTT.

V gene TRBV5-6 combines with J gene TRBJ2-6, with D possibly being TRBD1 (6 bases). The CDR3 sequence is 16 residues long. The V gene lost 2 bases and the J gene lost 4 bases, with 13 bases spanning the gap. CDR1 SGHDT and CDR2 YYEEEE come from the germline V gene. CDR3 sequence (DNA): TGTGCCAGCAGCTTCTCTACAGGGTTCGGGGCCAACGTCCTGACTTTC. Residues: CASSFSTGFGANVLTF.

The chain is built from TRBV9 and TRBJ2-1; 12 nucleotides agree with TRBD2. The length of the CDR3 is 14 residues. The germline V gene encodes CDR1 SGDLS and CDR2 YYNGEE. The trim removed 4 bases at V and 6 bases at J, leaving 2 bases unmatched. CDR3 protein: CASSPLAGGNEQFF. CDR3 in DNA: TGTGCCAGCAGCCCACTAGCGGGAGGCAATGAGCAGTTCTTC. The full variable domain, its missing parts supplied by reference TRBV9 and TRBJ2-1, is DSGVTQTPKHLITATGQRVTLRCSPRSGDLSVYWYQQSLDQGLQFLIQYYNGEERAKGNILERFSAQQFPDLHSELNLSSLELGDSALYFCASSPLAGGNEQFFGPGTRLTVL.

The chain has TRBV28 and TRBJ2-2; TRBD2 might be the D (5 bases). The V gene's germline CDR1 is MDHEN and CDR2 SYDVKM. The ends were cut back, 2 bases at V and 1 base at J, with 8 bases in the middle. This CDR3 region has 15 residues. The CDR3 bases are TGTGCCAGCAGTTTACAACTAGGGAACACCGGGGAGCTGTTTTTT. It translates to CASSLQLGNTGELFF.

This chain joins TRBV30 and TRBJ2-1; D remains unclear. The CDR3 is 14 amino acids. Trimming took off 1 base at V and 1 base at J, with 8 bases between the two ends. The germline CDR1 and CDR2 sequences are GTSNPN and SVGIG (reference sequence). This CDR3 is CAWSEYTSYNEQFF. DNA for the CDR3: TGTGCCTGGAGTGAATACACTTCCTACAATGAGCAGTTCTTC.

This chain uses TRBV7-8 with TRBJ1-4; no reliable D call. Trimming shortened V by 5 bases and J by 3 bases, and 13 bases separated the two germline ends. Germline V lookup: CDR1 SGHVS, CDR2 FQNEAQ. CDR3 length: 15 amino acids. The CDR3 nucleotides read TGTGCCAGCAGCAAAGATGGAGGGTCTAATGAAAAACTGTTTTTT. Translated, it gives CASSKDGGSNEKLFF.

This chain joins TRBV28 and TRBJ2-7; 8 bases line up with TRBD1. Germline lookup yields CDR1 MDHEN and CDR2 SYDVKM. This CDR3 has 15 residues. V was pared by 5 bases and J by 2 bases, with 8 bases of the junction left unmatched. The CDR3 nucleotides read TGTGCCAGCAGTCCCACAGGGGGACCAGCCTACGAGCAGTACTTC. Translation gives CASSPTGGPAYEQYF.

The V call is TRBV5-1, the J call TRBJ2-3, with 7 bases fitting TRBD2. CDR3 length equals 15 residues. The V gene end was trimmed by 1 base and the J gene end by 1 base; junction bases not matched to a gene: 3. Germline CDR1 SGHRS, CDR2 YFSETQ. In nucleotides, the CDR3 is TGCGCCAGCAGCTTGTCACTAGCGCGCACAGATACGCAGTATTTT. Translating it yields CASSLSLARTDTQYF.

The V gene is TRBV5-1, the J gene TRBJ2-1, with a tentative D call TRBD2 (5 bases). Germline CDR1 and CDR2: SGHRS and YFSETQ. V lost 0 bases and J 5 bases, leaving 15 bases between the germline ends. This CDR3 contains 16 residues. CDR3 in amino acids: CASSLAVLASNNEQFF. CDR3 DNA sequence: TGCGCCAGCAGCTTGGCCGTCTTAGCGAGCAACAATGAGCAGTTCTTC.

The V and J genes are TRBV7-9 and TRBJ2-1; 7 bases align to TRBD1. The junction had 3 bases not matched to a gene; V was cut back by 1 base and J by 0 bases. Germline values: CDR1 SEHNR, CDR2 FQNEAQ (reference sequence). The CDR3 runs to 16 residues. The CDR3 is CASSLVGGSSYNEQFF. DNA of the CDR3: TGTGCCAGCAGCTTAGTAGGGGGCAGCTCCTACAATGAGCAGTTCTTC.

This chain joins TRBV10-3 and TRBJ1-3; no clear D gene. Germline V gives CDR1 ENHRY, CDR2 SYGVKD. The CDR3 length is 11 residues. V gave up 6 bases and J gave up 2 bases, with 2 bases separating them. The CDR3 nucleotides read TGTGCCATCAGCACTGGAAACACCATATATTTT. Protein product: CAISTGNTIYF.

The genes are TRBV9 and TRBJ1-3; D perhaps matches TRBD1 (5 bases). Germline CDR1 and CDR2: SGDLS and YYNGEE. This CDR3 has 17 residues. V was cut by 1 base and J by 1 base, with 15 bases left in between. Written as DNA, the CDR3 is TGTGCCAGCAGCGTATCCGGGACGGGGGTATCTGGAAACACCATATATTTT. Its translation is CASSVSGTGVSGNTIYF.

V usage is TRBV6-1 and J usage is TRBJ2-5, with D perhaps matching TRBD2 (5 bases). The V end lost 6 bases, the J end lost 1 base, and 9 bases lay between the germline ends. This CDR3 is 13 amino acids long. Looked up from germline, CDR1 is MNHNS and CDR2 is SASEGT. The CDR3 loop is CASRSRGQETQYF. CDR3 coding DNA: TGTGCCAGCAGAAGTCGGGGCCAAGAGACCCAGTACTTC.

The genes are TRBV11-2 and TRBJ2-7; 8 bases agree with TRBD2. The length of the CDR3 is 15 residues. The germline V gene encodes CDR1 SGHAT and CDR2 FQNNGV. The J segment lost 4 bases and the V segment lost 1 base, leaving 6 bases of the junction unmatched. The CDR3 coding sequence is TGTGCCAGCAGCTTAGTTGCGGGAGGTCCTTACGAGCAGTACTTC. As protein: CASSLVAGGPYEQYF.

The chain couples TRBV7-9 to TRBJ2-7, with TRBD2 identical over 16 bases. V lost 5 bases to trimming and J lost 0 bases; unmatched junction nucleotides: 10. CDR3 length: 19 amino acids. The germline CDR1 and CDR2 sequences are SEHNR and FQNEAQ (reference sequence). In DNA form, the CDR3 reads TGTGCCAGCAGCACCCCCCCGGGACTAGCGGGAGGGGGCTCCTACGAGCAGTACTTC. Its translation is CASSTPPGLAGGGSYEQYF.

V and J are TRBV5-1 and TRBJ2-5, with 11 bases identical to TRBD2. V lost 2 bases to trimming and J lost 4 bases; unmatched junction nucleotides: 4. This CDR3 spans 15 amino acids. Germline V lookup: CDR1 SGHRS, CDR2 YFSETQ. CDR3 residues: CASSFIAGGGETQYF. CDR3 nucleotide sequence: TGCGCCAGCAGCTTTATAGCGGGAGGGGGAGAGACCCAGTACTTC.

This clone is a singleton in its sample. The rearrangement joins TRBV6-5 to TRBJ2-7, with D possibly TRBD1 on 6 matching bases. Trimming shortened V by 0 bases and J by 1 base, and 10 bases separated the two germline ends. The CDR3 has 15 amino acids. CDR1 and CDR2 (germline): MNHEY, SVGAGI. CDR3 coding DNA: TGTGCCAGCAGTTACTCCGGCAGGGGTTCCTACGAGCAGTACTTC. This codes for CASSYSGRGSYEQYF.

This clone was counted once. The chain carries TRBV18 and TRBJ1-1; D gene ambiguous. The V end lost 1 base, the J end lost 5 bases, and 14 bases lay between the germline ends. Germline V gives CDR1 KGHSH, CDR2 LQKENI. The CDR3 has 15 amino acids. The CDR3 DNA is TGTGCCAGCTCACCACAGCTCCCAGGCGGGACTGAAGCTTTCTTT. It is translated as CASSPQLPGGTEAFF. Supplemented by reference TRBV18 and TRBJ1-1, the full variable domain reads NAGVMQNPRHLVRRRGQEARLRCSPMKGHSHVYWYRQLPEEGLKFMVYLQKENIIDESGMPKERFSAEFPKEGPSILRIQQVVRGDSAAYFCASSPQLPGGTEAFFGQGTRLTVV.